This T cell receptor (beta chain) was recovered during a study of blood T cell repertoires in COVID-19. For the study at large: The analysed material was cDNA or gDNA that came from T cells, B-cell-depleted T cells, or PBMCs.

Study processing details: Estimated nucleated cell counts came from reference gene primer amplification. TCRdb keeps only in-frame clones here, not all; method: immunoSEQ multiplex PCR. V and J calls plus clone size are reproduced from that table; the DNA served to infer D and trimming. The top ten hold about 18% of the sample, which has approximately 300,000 clones, more than 90% seen once. Cohorts were determined from participant-reported clinical history. Either two negative PCRs, clearance, or symptom resolution qualified Cohort 3 donors as recovered. The sequenced material came from PBMCs or T cells enriched from blood (not recorded which). This receptor was obtained from a woman under 40 who had recovered from COVID-19.

The chain's CDR3 is CASSLRLSYEQYF. The CDR3 DNA is TGTGCCAGCAGCTTGCGACTCTCCTACGAGCAGTACTTC. The chain uses TRBV5-4 and TRBJ2-7; D uncertain. The germline gives CDR1 SGHNT, CDR2 YYREEE (reference sequence). The CDR3 length is 13 residues. V lost 1 base to trimming and J lost 0 bases, with 5 bases between them.